A selection of T cell receptor beta chains follows, all from one sample in a study of T cells in Graves' hyperthyroidism and ophthalmopathy. MiXCR, run by TCRdb on the multiplex PCR reads, gives a single entry per CDR3 protein. The sample shows more than 45,000 distinct CDR3 sequences, roughly 49% of them seen only once. The sequenced sample was blood. All receptors come from a young woman with Graves' ophthalmopathy. CDR3s include the opening cysteine and the closing phenylalanine or tryptophan. A D gene is named only where the DNA matches it firmly. The listing skips clone size in some rows; elsewhere it reads once, few, many or a size class.

d_call j_call clone_size v_call cdr3_aa cdr3_nt
. TRBJ2-2 . TRBV5-6 CASSQRPYTGELFF TGTGCCAGCAGCCAGAGACCGTACACCGGGGAGCTGTTTTTT
. TRBJ2-5 many TRBV19 CASSQWTYQETQYF TGTGCCAGTAGTCAGTGGACATACCAAGAGACCCAGTACTTC
. TRBJ1-5 . TRBV12-3/TRBV12-4 CASSLFITGGYEHF TGTGCCAGCAGTTTATTCATAACGGGAGGCTACGAGCATTTT
. TRBJ2-3 . TRBV7-8 CASSGLLTDTQYF TGTGCCAGCAGCGGGCTCCTCACAGATACGCAGTATTTT
TRBD2 TRBJ2-3 many TRBV6-1 CASRLAGGLPLTDTQYF TGTGCCAGCCGACTAGCGGGAGGGCTGCCCCTCACAGATACGCAGTATTTT
. TRBJ1-2 many TRBV28 CASSLDTGKYYGYTF TGTGCCAGCAGTTTAGATACCGGGAAGTACTATGGCTACACCTTC
. TRBJ1-2 many TRBV6-6 CASSTGGGYTF TGTGCCAGCAGCACCGGGGGCGGCTACACCTTC
. TRBJ1-2 many TRBV27 CASSLTYSNYGYTF TGTGCCAGCAGTTTAACTTACAGCAACTATGGCTACACCTTC
. TRBJ2-7 many TRBV5-5 CASSLDARGLVYEQYF TGTGCCAGCAGCTTGGACGCGCGGGGGCTGGTCTACGAGCAGTACTTC
TRBD2 TRBJ2-2 . TRBV5-1 CASSYGLAVTGELFF TGCGCCAGCAGCTACGGACTAGCCGTCACCGGGGAGCTGTTTTTT
TRBD1 TRBJ2-1 . TRBV10-3 CAISSTGHEQFF TGTGCCATCAGTTCGACAGGGCATGAGCAGTTCTTC
TRBD2 TRBJ2-7 . TRBV20-1 CSARGGGHEQYF TGCAGTGCTAGAGGGGGAGGGCACGAGCAGTACTTC
. TRBJ2-7 . TRBV29-1 CSGGRQYEQYF TGCAGCGGGGGGCGCCAATACGAGCAGTACTTC
TRBD1 TRBJ2-1 many TRBV4-2 CASSQDLRGHYNEQFF TGTGCCAGCAGCCAAGATTTAAGGGGGCATTACAATGAGCAGTTCTTC
TRBD1 TRBJ2-7 many TRBV7-2 CASSLGVTGGSKQYF TGTGCCAGCAGCTTAGGTGTGACAGGGGGTAGCAAGCAGTACTTC
. TRBJ2-5 many TRBV29-1 CSVDSSTSKTQYF TGCAGCGTTGACTCCTCCACGTCCAAGACCCAGTACTTC
TRBD2 TRBJ2-1 . TRBV9 CASSAGLGLAAKEQFF TGTGCCAGCAGCGCGGGTCTGGGACTAGCAGCCAAAGAGCAGTTTTTC
TRBD2 TRBJ2-3 once TRBV7-2 CASGKREVPDTQYF TGTGCCAGCGGAAAGCGGGAGGTCCCAGATACGCAGTATTTT